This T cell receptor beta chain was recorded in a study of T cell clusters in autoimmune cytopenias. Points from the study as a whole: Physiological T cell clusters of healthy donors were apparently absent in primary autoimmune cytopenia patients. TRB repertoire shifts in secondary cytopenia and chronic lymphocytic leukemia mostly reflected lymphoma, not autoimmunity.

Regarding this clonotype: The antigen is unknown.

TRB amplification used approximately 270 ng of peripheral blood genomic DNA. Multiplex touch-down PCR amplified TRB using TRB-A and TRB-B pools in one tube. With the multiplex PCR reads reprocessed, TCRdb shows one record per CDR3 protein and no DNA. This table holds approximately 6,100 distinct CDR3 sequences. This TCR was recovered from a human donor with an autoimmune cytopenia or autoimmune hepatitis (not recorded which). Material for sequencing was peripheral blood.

CDR3 region: CASSPQRGVSGNTIYF. The chain combines TRBV5-5 with TRBJ1-3; TCRdb returns TRBD1, unconfirmable since there is no DNA. The CDR3 covers 16 residues. Germline V gives CDR1 SGHKS, CDR2 YYEKEE (reference sequence).